Following are 9 T cell receptor beta chains from one sample sequenced in a study of shared clonotypes between healthy human individuals (dated by TCRdb to 2020 to 2021). CD8 naive samples were obtained by positive selection for CCR7 among CD45RO-negative cells, yielding a CD45RA+CCR7+ population from which TemRA cells were excluded. The library came from the immunoSEQ multiplex PCR assay. Sourced from immuneACCESS, this table was stored by TCRdb with only in-frame sequences that have V and J called. A share of the clones is absent; for the studies checked, an unresolved V gene accounts for under half, and the remainder has no known explanation. The sample records over 2 million clones, just under 95% of which are singletons. The ten largest clones add up to 0.9% to 1.3% of the sample. Sequenced: naive CD8+ T cells sorted from blood. In light of the paper, this sample's cell subset or site label describes: CD45RA+CCR7+. These receptors were taken from a man aged 18-30 years in good health.

The chain joins TRBV4-1 to TRBJ2-2, with 10 bases matching TRBD2. J lost 0 bases, V lost 5 bases, and 3 bases had no gene match. CDR1 and CDR2 (germline): MGHRA, YSYEKL. This CDR3 has 16 residues. As DNA, the CDR3 is TGCGCCAGCAGCTCTGGACTAGCGGCGAACACCGGGGAGCTGTTTTTT. It is translated as CASSSGLAANTGELFF.

The rearrangement links TRBV6-4 to TRBJ2-2; 8 nucleotides agree with TRBD1. Germline V gene lookup returns CDR1 MRHNA and CDR2 SNTAGT. CDR3 size: 13 residues. Germline trimming cut 6 bases from V and 3 bases from J; bases unmatched to any gene: 0. DNA of the CDR3: TGTGCCAGCAGACAGGGGGACACCGGGGAGCTGTTTTTT. The encoded protein is CASRQGDTGELFF.

The CDR3 protein is CASSQVKASGRGYEDTGELFF. The CDR3 coding sequence is TGCGCCAGCAGCCAAGTTAAAGCTAGCGGGAGGGGGTACGAGGACACCGGGGAGCTGTTTTTT. The chain uses TRBV4-3 and TRBJ2-2; 12 positions agree with TRBD2. The trim removed 1 base at V and 3 bases at J, leaving 15 bases unmatched. CDR1 LGHNA and CDR2 YSLEER come from the germline V gene. CDR3 length equals 21 residues.

The gene calls are TRBV28 and TRBJ1-3; 7 nucleotides align to TRBD1. With 5 bases clipped from V and 3 bases from J, the junction kept 13 bases outside the gene matches. The CDR3 is 17 amino acids. The V gene's germline CDR1 is MDHEN and CDR2 SYDVKM. The CDR3 sequence: CASSLTNQGVNGNTIYF. In nucleotides, the CDR3 is TGTGCCAGCAGTCTTACGAATCAGGGGGTCAATGGAAACACCATATATTTT.

The chain uses TRBV19 and TRBJ2-7; the D gene is possibly TRBD1 (6 bases). With 5 bases removed from V and 3 bases from J, the gap between germline ends came to 11 bases. The CDR3 is 13 amino acids. Germline V CDR1 and CDR2: LNHDA, SQIVND (reference sequence). In DNA, the CDR3 is TGTGCCAGTAGTGCAGGGGTGCGCTACGAGCAGTACTTC. Its translation: CASSAGVRYEQYF.

The chain has TRBV13 and TRBJ2-5; TRBD2 aligns across 10 bases. CDR1 is PRHDT and CDR2 is FYEKMQ in the germline V gene (reference sequence). The CDR3 runs 17 residues. After removal of 5 bases from V and 4 bases from J, the junction contained 13 bases not matched to a gene. The CDR3 sequence: CASSPIAGGPGRETQYF. The CDR3 region has the DNA TGTGCCAGCAGCCCAATAGCGGGAGGCCCGGGTAGAGAGACCCAGTACTTC. The whole variable domain, filled in from reference TRBV13 and TRBJ2-5, reads AAGVIQSPRHLIKEKRETATLKCYPIPRHDTVYWYQQGPGQDPQFLISFYEKMQSDKGSIPDRFSAQQFSDYHSELNMSSLELGDSALYFCASSPIAGGPGRETQYFGPGTRLLVL.

This clone was picked up one time. V is TRBV29-1 and J is TRBJ1-2; D is undetermined. With 0 bases removed from V and 6 bases from J, the gap between germline ends came to 8 bases. The CDR3 is made up of 12 amino acids. Germline CDR1 is SQVTM and CDR2 is ANQGSEA. CDR3 sequence (DNA): TGCAGCGTTGAAGAACAAGGGAATGGCTACACCTTC. It is translated as CSVEEQGNGYTF.

This chain uses TRBV7-9 with TRBJ2-7; D call uncertain. Germline V gene data show CDR1 as SEHNR and CDR2 as FQNEAQ (reference sequence). The CDR3 is 12 amino acids. V shed 7 bases and J shed 11 bases, with 18 bases lying between them. CDR3 protein: CASTTLGGLEYF. In nucleotides, the CDR3 is TGTGCCAGCACCACCTTAGGTGGCCTGGAGTACTTC.

The gene calls are TRBV5-4 and TRBJ2-6; D is unclear. Germline CDR1 and CDR2: SGHNT and YYREEE (reference sequence). This CDR3 comprises 13 residues. V dropped 5 bases and J dropped 0 bases, with 3 bases sitting between them. DNA for the CDR3: TGTGCCAGCAGATTCTCTGGGGCCAACGTCCTGACTTTC. It translates to CASRFSGANVLTF. Together with reference TRBV5-4 and TRBJ2-6, the CDR3 gives the full variable domain: ETGVTQSPTHLIKTRGQQVTLRCSSQSGHNTVSWYQQALGQGPQFIFQYYREEENGRGNFPPRFSGLQFPNYSSELNVNALELDDSALYLCASRFSGANVLTFGAGSRLTVL.